The 25 T cell receptor beta chains below all came from one sample that was sequenced in a study of control samples from healthy donors and cancer patients. Sequencing was performed with immunoSEQ multiplex PCR; in TCRdb, only in-frame clones are kept and a portion is missing. The sample has over 100,000 clones; around 92% are singletons. Sequencing was carried out using blood. The receptor set was obtained from a woman aged 45 to 65 in good health.

The V gene is TRBV5-6, the J gene TRBJ1-6; no definite D call. The V and J ends lost 2 bases and 1 base respectively, with 7 bases between them. Per germline, CDR1 SGHDT and CDR2 YYEEEE. The CDR3 sequence is 15 residues long. The DNA of the CDR3 is TGTGCCAGCAGCTTTCGGGTGTCCTATAATTCACCCCTCCACTTT. This translates into CASSFRVSYNSPLHF.

The chain carries TRBV28 and TRBJ2-1; D uncertain. Deletions cut 3 bases from V and 3 bases from J, with 6 bases between. CDR1 and CDR2 (germline): MDHEN, SYDVKM. The CDR3 totals 13 residues. The CDR3 sequence is CASSFLGYNEQFF. The DNA for the CDR3 is TGTGCCAGCAGTTTTTTAGGCTACAATGAGCAGTTCTTC.

The chain couples TRBV27 to TRBJ1-5, with D possibly matching TRBD1 (5 bases). The CDR3 length is 15 residues. The germline CDR1 and CDR2 sequences are MNHEY and SMNVEV (reference sequence). Between the trimmed V and J ends, which lost 0 bases and 3 bases, there was a span of 9 bases. CDR3 in DNA: TGTGCCAGCAGTTTATCCCGACAGTCCAATCAGCCCCAGCATTTT. This codes for CASSLSRQSNQPQHF.

The chain is built from TRBV5-4 and TRBJ2-2; D is tentatively TRBD1 or TRBD2 (5 bases each). The V end was cut by 4 bases, the J end by 3 bases, with 16 bases between. The CDR3 length is 16 residues. Germline V gene lookup returns CDR1 SGHNT and CDR2 YYREEE (reference sequence). CDR3 in amino acids: CASSPRDPSHTGELFF. The CDR3 region has the DNA TGTGCCAGCAGCCCCCGGGACCCAAGCCACACCGGGGAGCTGTTTTTT.

This clone occurred once. The chain employs TRBV30 and TRBJ1-4, with 7 bases aligning to TRBD1. CDR1 is GTSNPN and CDR2 is SVGIG in the germline V gene (reference sequence). The CDR3 consists of 15 residues. The V gene end was trimmed by 6 bases and the J gene end by 4 bases; junction bases not matched to a gene: 11. In nucleotides, the CDR3 is TGTGCCTGCCACGCACGGGACAGCAATAATGAAAAACTGTTTTTT. It encodes CACHARDSNNEKLFF.

The chain recombines TRBV18 with TRBJ1-2; 9 nucleotides line up with TRBD1. The germline gives CDR1 KGHSH, CDR2 LQKENI. V dropped 5 bases and J dropped 7; count of bases not matched to a gene: 8. The CDR3 is 14 amino acids. CDR3 sequence reads: CASSYRDREVGYTF. As DNA, the CDR3 is TGTGCCAGCTCATACCGGGACAGGGAAGTTGGCTACACCTTC.

The genes are TRBV29-1 and TRBJ1-2; possibly TRBD1 for D (6 bases). Germline assignment: CDR1 SQVTM and CDR2 ANQGSEA. This CDR3 comprises 14 residues. Trimming shortened V by 7 bases and J by 4 bases, and 19 bases separated the two germline ends. CDR3 loop: CSAPDRTAGYGYTF. CDR3 bases: TGCAGCGCTCCGGACAGAACGGCTGGCTATGGCTACACCTTC.

This sequence joins TRBV7-8 and TRBJ2-7; D unclear. Trimming shortened V by 5 bases and J by 4 bases, and 21 bases separated the two germline ends. The CDR3 runs 16 residues. Germline V gives CDR1 SGHVS, CDR2 FQNEAQ. The CDR3 region is CASSPAGQVTRYEQYF. CDR3 DNA sequence: TGTGCCAGCAGCCCTGCCGGGCAGGTCACCAGGTACGAGCAGTACTTC.

Regarding this clone: Other DNA sequences in this sample translate to the same CDR3. The CDR3 sequence: CASSLGQGSEKLFF. The CDR3 coding sequence is TGCGCCAGCAGCTTGGGACAGGGGAGTGAAAAACTGTTTTTT. This chain links TRBV5-1 with TRBJ1-4, with 8 nucleotides matching TRBD1. The CDR3 contains 14 residues. V was clipped by 0 bases and J by 7 bases; unmatched bases: 2. The germline CDR1 and CDR2 sequences are SGHRS and YFSETQ.

The rearrangement joins TRBV5-4 to TRBJ1-4, with D unresolved. From germline, CDR1 is SGHNT and CDR2 YYREEE (reference sequence). The CDR3 is 16 amino acids. V lost 4 bases to trimming and J lost 4 bases, with 17 bases between them. CDR3: CASSNGGQSINEKLFF. The CDR3 DNA reads as TGTGCCAGCAGCAACGGAGGGCAGTCCATTAATGAAAAACTGTTTTTT.

This clone appeared once. The V gene is TRBV21-1, the J gene TRBJ1-2; whether TRBD1, the table's D call, matches the DNA was not checked. TRBV21-1 is shown as a pseudogene. The CDR3 sequence is 16 residues long. CDR3 nucleotide sequence: TGTGCCAGCAGCTTACAACGATGGGGGCGCGGTTATGGCTACACCTTC. As protein: CASSLQRWGRGYGYTF.

This sequence joins TRBV5-8 and TRBJ2-4; 8 nucleotides align to TRBD2. The trim removed 4 bases at V and 6 bases at J, leaving 15 bases unmatched. Germline CDR1 SGHTS, CDR2 YDEGEE. The CDR3 is 17 residues long. The CDR3 DNA follows: TGTGCCAGCAGCCCAAATGCGGGGGGCAGTTGGGGAAACATTCAGTACTTC. Residues: CASSPNAGGSWGNIQYF.

The chain recombines TRBV29-1 with TRBJ2-7; TRBD1 is a possible D gene (5 bases). This CDR3 spans 14 amino acids. In germline, CDR1 is SQVTM, CDR2 ANQGSEA. Trimming took 4 bases from V and 0 from J, leaving 13 bases between them. Here the CDR3 DNA reads TGCAGCGTTGTAAGTCGAGACAGCTCCTACGAGCAGTACTTC. Translated, it gives CSVVSRDSSYEQYF.

V is TRBV28 and J is TRBJ2-7; 12 bases map to TRBD1. This CDR3 is 16 amino acids long. CDR1 and CDR2 (germline): MDHEN, SYDVKM. The V and J ends lost 4 bases and 2 bases, in that order; junction bases with no gene match: 6. The CDR3 coding sequence is TGTGCCAGCAGTTCGACCGGGACAGGGGGCGCCTACGAGCAGTACTTC. Residues: CASSSTGTGGAYEQYF.

The rearrangement links TRBV5-1 to TRBJ1-5, with no clear D. V lost 7 bases and J 6 bases, leaving 26 bases between the germline ends. Germline V CDR1 and CDR2: SGHRS, YFSETQ. The CDR3 has 17 amino acids. This CDR3 reads CASGEHGPIEGVQPQHF. DNA of the CDR3: TGCGCCAGCGGAGAACACGGGCCAATCGAAGGAGTTCAGCCCCAGCATTTT.

V and J are TRBV30 and TRBJ1-1, with 9 bases lining up with TRBD1. Unmatched junction bases numbered 6, after V lost 3 bases and J lost 4 bases. From germline, CDR1 is GTSNPN and CDR2 SVGIG (reference sequence). The CDR3 runs to 14 residues. The CDR3 DNA follows: TGTGCCTGGAGCCGGACAGGGGTTGGCACTGAAGCTTTCTTT. Translated, it gives CAWSRTGVGTEAFF.

The rearrangement links TRBV15 to TRBJ1-5; a possible D gene is TRBD1 (5 bases). V lost 1 base and J lost 6, with 13 bases in between. The CDR3 loop spans 15 amino acids. Germline lookup yields CDR1 LNHNV and CDR2 YYDKDF (reference sequence). The CDR3 is CATSRGQGIRQPQHF. The CDR3, as DNA: TGTGCCACCAGCAGAGGTCAGGGAATACGTCAGCCCCAGCATTTT.

Only a few counts were recorded for this clone. The rearrangement joins TRBV3-1 (or the pseudogene TRBV3-2) to TRBJ2-6, with D unclear. Trimming took off 1 base at V and 0 bases at J, with 13 bases between the two ends. Germline-derived CDR1 and CDR2 are LGHDT and YNNKEL (reference sequence). This CDR3 comprises 18 residues. The CDR3 loop reads CASSQGRLPSSGANVLTF. For the CDR3, the DNA is TGTGCCAGCAGCCAAGGCAGGCTCCCGAGCTCTGGGGCCAACGTCCTGACTTTC.

The chain links TRBV6-5 to TRBJ2-1, with TRBD2 matching over 9 bases. CDR1 MNHEY and CDR2 SVGAGI come from the germline V gene. V lost 6 bases to trimming and J lost 2 bases; unmatched junction nucleotides: 5. CDR3 length: 15 residues. CDR3 DNA: TGTGCCAGCAGATTGACTAGCGGTACCTACAATGAGCAGTTCTTC. Protein sequence: CASRLTSGTYNEQFF.

J is TRBJ1-2 and V is TRBV3-1 (or the pseudogene TRBV3-2); TRBD1 is a possible D gene (5 bases). CDR3 size: 12 residues. Germline CDR1 LGHDT, CDR2 YNNKEL (reference sequence). Trimming removed 1 base at V and 8 bases at J, with 8 bases between. The CDR3 loop reads CASSQADSGYTF. In nucleotides, the CDR3 is TGTGCCAGCAGCCAAGCAGACAGCGGCTACACCTTC.

This chain joins TRBV6-1 and TRBJ1-2, with D possibly matching TRBD1 (6 bases). The CDR3 runs 16 residues. V dropped 1 base and J dropped 6 bases, with 18 bases sitting between them. Germline values: CDR1 MNHNS, CDR2 SASEGT. This CDR3 is CASSEVPFAQGNGYTF. The DNA of the CDR3 is TGTGCCAGCAGTGAAGTCCCTTTCGCTCAGGGGAATGGCTACACCTTC.

The rearrangement uses TRBV29-1 and TRBJ2-3, with 9 bases fitting TRBD1. The V and J ends lost 4 bases and 6 bases, in that order; junction bases with no gene match: 20. The CDR3 spans 18 residues. Germline values: CDR1 SQVTM, CDR2 ANQGSEA. The CDR3 protein is CSVVQMVRDRVRVDTQYF. CDR3 nucleotide sequence: TGCAGCGTTGTTCAGATGGTCAGGGACAGGGTAAGGGTCGATACGCAGTATTTT.

The chain has TRBV4-2 and TRBJ1-5; possible D gene TRBD1, 5 bases. The CDR3 is 19 residues long. Per the germline V gene, CDR1 is LGHNA and CDR2 is YNFKEQ. Trimming removed 1 base at V and 2 bases at J, with 21 bases between. The chain's CDR3 is CASSQVRGGTEMGNQPQHF. CDR3 DNA sequence: TGTGCCAGCAGCCAAGTCCGGGGGGGGACCGAGATGGGCAATCAGCCCCAGCATTTT.

This clone was observed once. This sequence joins TRBV28 and TRBJ1-2; D is unclear. The CDR3 totals 13 residues. V was cut by 5 bases and J by 4 bases, with 11 bases left in between. Per germline, CDR1 MDHEN and CDR2 SYDVKM. The CDR3 DNA sequence: TGTGCCAGCAGTCCTGAATCACTCTATGGCTACACCTTC. Amino acids: CASSPESLYGYTF.

The rearrangement uses TRBV28 and TRBJ2-7, with D maybe TRBD1 (6 bases). CDR1 is MDHEN, CDR2 SYDVKM, per germline. V lost 5 bases and J 0 bases, leaving 11 bases between the germline ends. There are 14 residues in the CDR3. CDR3 in amino acids: CASSDGQTSYEQYF. The CDR3 region has the DNA TGTGCCAGCAGTGACGGACAGACCTCCTACGAGCAGTACTTC.